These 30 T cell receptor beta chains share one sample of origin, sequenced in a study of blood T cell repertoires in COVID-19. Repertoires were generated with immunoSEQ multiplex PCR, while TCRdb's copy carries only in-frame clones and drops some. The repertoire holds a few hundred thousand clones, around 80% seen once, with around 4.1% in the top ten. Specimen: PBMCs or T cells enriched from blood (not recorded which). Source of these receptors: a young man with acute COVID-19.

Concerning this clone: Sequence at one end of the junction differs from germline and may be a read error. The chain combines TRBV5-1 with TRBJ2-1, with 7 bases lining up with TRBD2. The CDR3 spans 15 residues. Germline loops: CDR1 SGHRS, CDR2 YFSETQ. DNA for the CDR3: TGTGCCAGCACCCAAGGAGCGGGAACCTACAATGAGCAGTTCTTC. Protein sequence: CASTQGAGTYNEQFF.

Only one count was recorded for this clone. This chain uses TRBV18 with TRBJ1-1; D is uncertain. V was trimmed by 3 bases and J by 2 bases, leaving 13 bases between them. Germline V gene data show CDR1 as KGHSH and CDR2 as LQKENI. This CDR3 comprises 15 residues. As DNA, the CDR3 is TGTGCCAGCTCACCTCCCGCAGGCATAAACACTGAAGCTTTCTTT. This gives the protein CASSPPAGINTEAFF.

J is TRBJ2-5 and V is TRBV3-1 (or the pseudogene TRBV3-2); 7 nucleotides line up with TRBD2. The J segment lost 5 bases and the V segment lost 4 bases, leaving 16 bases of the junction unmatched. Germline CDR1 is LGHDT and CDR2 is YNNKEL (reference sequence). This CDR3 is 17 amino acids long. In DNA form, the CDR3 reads TGTGCCAGCAGCCCCCGTGGGGGGGGACGGGAAGGGGAGACCCAGTACTTC. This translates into CASSPRGGGREGETQYF.

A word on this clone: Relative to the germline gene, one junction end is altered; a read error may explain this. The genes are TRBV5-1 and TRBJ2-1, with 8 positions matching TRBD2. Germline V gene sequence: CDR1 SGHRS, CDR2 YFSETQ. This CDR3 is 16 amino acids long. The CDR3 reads CASSSATSGAYNEQFF. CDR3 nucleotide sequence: TGTGCCAGCAGCTCCGCTACTAGCGGCGCCTACAATGAGCAGTTCTTC. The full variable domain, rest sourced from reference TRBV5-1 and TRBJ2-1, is KAGVTQTPRYLIKTRGQQVTLSCSPISGHRSVSWYQQTPGQGLQFLFEYFSETQRNKGNFPGRFSGRQFSNSRSEMNVSTLELGDSALYLCASSSATSGAYNEQFFGPGTRLTVL.

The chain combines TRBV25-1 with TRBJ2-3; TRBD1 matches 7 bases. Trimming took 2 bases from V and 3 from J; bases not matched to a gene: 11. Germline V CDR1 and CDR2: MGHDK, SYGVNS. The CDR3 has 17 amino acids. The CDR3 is CASSELGTASRTDTQYF. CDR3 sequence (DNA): TGTGCCAGCAGTGAACTGGGGACAGCCTCCCGTACAGATACGCAGTATTTT.

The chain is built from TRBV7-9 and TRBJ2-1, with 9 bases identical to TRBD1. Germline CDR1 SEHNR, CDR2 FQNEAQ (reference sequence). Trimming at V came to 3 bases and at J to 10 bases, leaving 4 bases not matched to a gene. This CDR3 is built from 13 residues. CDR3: CASSFRDRVEQFF. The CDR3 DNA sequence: TGTGCCAGCAGCTTCCGGGACAGGGTAGAGCAGTTCTTC.

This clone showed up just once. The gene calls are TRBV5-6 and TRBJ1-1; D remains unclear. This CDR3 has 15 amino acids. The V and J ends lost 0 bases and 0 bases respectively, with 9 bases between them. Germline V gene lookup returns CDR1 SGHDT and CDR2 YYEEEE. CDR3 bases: TGTGCCAGCAGCTTGGTCCCCAGCGTGAACACTGAAGCTTTCTTT. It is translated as CASSLVPSVNTEAFF.

In DNA form, the CDR3 reads TGTGCCAGCAGTACCCGCCAGGGGGCTGAGACCCAGTACTTC. Translating it yields CASSTRQGAETQYF. This sequence joins TRBV28 and TRBJ2-5; 8 bases fit TRBD1. J lost 5 bases, V lost 5 bases, and 7 bases had no gene match. In germline, CDR1 is MDHEN, CDR2 SYDVKM. The CDR3 runs 14 residues.

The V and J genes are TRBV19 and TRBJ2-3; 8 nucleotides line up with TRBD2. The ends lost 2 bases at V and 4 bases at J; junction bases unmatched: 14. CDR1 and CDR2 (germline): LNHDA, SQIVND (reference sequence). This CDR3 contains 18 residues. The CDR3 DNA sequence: TGTGCCAGTAGTATAAGTGGGAGGAGCGGGGGCCGAGCAGATACGCAGTATTTT. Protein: CASSISGRSGGRADTQYF.

CDR3 in DNA: TGCGCCAGCAGAGCGGCGGGGGGTTCCTACAATGAGCAGTTCTTC. It translates to CASRAAGGSYNEQFF. This sequence joins TRBV5-1 and TRBJ2-1; TRBD2 aligns across 8 bases. The CDR3 has 15 residues. Germline loops: CDR1 SGHRS, CDR2 YFSETQ. After removal of 5 bases from V and 1 base from J, the junction contained 5 bases not matched to a gene.

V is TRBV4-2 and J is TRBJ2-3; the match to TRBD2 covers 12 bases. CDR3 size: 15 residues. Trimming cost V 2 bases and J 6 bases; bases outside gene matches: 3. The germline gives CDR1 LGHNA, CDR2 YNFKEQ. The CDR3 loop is CASSQRLAGGDTQYF. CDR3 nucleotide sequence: TGTGCCAGCAGCCAAAGGCTAGCGGGGGGGGATACGCAGTATTTT.

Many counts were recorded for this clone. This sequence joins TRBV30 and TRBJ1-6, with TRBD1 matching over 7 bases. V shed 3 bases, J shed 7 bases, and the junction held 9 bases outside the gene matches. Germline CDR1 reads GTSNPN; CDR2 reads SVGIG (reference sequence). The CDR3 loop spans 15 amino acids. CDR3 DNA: TGTGCCTGGAGCGACCGACAGGGCGACAATTCACCCCTCCACTTT. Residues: CAWSDRQGDNSPLHF.

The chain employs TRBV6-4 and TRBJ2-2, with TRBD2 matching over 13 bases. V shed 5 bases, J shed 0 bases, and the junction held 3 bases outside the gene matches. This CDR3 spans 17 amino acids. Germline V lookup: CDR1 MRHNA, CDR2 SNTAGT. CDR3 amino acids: CASSRTSGGTNTGELFF. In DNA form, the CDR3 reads TGTGCCAGCAGTCGGACTAGCGGGGGTACGAACACCGGGGAGCTGTTTTTT.

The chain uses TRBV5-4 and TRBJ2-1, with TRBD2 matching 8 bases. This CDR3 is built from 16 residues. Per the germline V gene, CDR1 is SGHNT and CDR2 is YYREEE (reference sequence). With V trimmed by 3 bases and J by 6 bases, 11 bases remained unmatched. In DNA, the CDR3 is TGTGCCAGCAGCTCCGGGGCTGCGGGAGGCATCAATGAGCAGTTCTTC. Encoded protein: CASSSGAAGGINEQFF.

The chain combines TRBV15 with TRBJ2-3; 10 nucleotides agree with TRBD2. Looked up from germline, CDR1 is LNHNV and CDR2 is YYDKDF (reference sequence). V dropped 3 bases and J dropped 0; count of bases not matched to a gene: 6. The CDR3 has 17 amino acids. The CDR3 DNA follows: TGTGCCACCAGCAGGGCAGCGGGGGGGCGAAGCACAGATACGCAGTATTTT. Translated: CATSRAAGGRSTDTQYF.

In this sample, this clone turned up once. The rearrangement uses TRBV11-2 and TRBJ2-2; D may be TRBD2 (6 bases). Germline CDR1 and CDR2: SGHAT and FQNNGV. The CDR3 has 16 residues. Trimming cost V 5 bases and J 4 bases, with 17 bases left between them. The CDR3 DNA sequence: TGTGCCAGCAGCCTGGGTCTTCGCGGGACCACCGGGGAGCTGTTTTTT. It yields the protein CASSLGLRGTTGELFF.

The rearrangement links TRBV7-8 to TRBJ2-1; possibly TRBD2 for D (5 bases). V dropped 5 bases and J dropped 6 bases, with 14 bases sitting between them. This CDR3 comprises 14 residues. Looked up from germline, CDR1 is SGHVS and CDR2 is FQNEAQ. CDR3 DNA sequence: TGTGCCAGCAGCATTCGACGGGGTCTCAATGAGCAGTTCTTC. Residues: CASSIRRGLNEQFF.

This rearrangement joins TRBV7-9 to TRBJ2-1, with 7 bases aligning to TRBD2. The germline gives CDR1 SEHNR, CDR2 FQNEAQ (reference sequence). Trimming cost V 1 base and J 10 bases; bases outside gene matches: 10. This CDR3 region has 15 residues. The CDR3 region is CASSLGLWGGQEQFF. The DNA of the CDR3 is TGTGCCAGCAGCTTAGGTCTTTGGGGGGGTCAAGAGCAGTTCTTC.

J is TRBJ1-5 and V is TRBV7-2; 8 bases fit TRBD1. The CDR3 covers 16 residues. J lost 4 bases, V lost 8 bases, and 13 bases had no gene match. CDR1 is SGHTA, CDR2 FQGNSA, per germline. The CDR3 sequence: CASDFRQGIGNQPQHF. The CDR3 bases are TGTGCCAGCGATTTCAGACAGGGGATTGGAAATCAGCCCCAGCATTTT.

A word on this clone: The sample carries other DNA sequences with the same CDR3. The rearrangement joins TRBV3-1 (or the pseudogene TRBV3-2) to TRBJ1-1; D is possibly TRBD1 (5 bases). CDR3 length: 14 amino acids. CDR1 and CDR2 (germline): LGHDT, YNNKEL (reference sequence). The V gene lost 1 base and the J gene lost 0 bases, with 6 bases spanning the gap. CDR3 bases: TGTGCCAGCAGCCAAGGGGGCCTGAACACTGAAGCTTTCTTT. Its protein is CASSQGGLNTEAFF.

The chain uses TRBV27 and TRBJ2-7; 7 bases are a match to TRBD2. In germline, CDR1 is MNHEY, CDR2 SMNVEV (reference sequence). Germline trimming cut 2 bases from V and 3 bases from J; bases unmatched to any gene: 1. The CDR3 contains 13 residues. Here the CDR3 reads CASSLGEGYEQYV. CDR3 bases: TGTGCCAGCAGTTTAGGGGAGGGCTACGAGCAGTACGTC.

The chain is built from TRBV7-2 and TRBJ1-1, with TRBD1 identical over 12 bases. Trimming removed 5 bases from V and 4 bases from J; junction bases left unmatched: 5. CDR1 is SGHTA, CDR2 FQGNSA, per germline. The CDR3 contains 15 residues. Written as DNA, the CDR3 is TGTGCCAGCAGCGCGGGGACAGGGGGCAGCACTGAAGCTTTCTTT. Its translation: CASSAGTGGSTEAFF.

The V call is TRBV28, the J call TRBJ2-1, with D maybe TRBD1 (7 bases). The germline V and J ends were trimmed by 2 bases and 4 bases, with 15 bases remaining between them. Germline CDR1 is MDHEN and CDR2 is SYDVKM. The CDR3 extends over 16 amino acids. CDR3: CASSLIRQGGYNEQFF. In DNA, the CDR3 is TGTGCCAGCAGTTTAATACGGCAGGGGGGATACAATGAGCAGTTCTTC.

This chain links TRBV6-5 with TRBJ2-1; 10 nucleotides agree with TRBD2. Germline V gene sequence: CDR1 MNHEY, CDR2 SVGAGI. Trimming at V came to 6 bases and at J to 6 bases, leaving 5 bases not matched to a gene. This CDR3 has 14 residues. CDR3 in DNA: TGTGCCAGCAGGCCGGGACTAGCGTTCAATGAGCAGTTCTTC. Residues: CASRPGLAFNEQFF.

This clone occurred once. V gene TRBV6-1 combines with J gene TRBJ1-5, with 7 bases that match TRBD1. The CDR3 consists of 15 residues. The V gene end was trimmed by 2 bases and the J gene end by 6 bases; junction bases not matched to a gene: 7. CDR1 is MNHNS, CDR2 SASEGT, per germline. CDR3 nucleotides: TGTGCCAGCAGTGAAATAGACAGGGTGAGTCAGCCCCAGCATTTT. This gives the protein CASSEIDRVSQPQHF.

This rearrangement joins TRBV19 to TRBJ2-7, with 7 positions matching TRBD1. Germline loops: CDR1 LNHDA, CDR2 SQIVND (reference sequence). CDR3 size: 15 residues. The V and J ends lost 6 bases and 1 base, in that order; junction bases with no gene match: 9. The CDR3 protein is CASSPGTAQSYEQYV. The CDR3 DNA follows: TGTGCCAGTAGCCCCGGGACAGCTCAATCCTACGAGCAGTACGTC.

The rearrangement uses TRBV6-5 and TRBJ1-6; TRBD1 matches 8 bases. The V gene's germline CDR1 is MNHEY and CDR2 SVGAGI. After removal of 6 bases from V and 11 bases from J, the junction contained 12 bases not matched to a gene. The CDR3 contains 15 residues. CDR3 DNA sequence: TGTGCCAGCAGCGCTTCGCAGGGGGCTCTGGCACCCCTCCACTTT. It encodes CASSASQGALAPLHF.

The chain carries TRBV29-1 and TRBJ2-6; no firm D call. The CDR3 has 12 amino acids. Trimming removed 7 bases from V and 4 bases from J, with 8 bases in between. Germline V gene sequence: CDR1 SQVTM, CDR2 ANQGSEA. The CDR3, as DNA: TGCAGCGGTCTATCAGGGGCCAACGTCCTGACTTTC. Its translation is CSGLSGANVLTF.

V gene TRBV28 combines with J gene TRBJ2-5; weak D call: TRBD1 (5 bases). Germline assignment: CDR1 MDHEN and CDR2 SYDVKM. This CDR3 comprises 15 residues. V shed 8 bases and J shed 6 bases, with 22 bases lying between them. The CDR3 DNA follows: TGTGCCAGCTCCTCCCCTTGGGCAGGGATGAAGACCCAGTACTTC. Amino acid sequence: CASSSPWAGMKTQYF.

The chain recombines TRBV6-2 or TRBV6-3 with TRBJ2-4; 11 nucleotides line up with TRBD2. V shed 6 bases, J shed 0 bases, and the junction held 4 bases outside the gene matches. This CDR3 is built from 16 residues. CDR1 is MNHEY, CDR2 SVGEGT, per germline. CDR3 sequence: CASSALAGEAKNIQYF. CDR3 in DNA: TGTGCCAGCAGCGCACTAGCGGGAGAAGCCAAAAACATTCAGTACTTC.